This TCR beta chain was obtained from a study of shared clonotypes between healthy human individuals. Overall study results and limits: With a handful of donors compared, roughly 5% of naive CD4 clonotypes were shared.

It was at deep level that the assay was run. This table comes from immunoSEQ multiplex PCR, and its TCRdb copy is limited to in-frame clones, with some not included. The sample records 780,000 or so clones, over 60% being singletons. Germline lookup yields CDR1 LNHDA and CDR2 SQIVND (reference sequence). The junction had 5 bases not matched to a gene; V was cut back by 6 bases and J by 3 bases. CDR3 length: 15 residues. Of note for this clone: Antigen specificity is unknown.

All donors were healthy HIV-negative adults lacking recent acute infections or vaccinations. This clonotype originated in a woman in her 30s in good health. Sequenced input: memory CD4+ T cells sorted from blood. Subset: CD45RA-negative fraction. The chain joins TRBV19 to TRBJ1-5; 10 positions agree with TRBD1. CDR3 region: CASSRQGANNQPQHF. The CDR3 region has the DNA TGTGCCAGTAGCCGACAGGGGGCTAACAATCAGCCCCAGCATTTT.